Each of the 28 T cell receptor beta chains below was sequenced from the same sample in a study of T cells in Graves' hyperthyroidism and ophthalmopathy. Template material for amplifying TCR beta CDR3 regions consisted of RNA transcripts. The TCR CDR3 was amplified in a first-round RT-PCR using the HTBI primer set. From the multiplex PCR reads, TCRdb called clonotypes with MiXCR, one entry per CDR3 protein. The sample consists of approximately 710,000 distinct CDR3 sequences, 15% to 20% of them appearing once. Material: blood. Receptors were obtained from a man in his forties or fifties with Graves' hyperthyroidism.

This clonotype was detected ten times or more. This rearrangement joins TRBV30 to TRBJ2-5, with D unclear. Germline V gene sequence: CDR1 GTSNPN, CDR2 SVGIG (reference sequence). The CDR3 covers 14 residues. The V gene lost 1 base and the J gene lost 3 bases, with 12 bases spanning the gap. For the CDR3, the DNA is TGTGCCTGGAGTGGGCATGGGCGGAAAGAGACCCAGTACTTC. Protein: CAWSGHGRKETQYF.

This clonotype was recorded many times. J is TRBJ1-1 and V is TRBV28; TRBD1 is a possible D gene (5 bases). Germline V lookup: CDR1 MDHEN, CDR2 SYDVKM. Trimming cost V 7 bases and J 1 base, with 13 bases left between them. The CDR3 runs 14 residues. The CDR3 bases are TGTGCCAGCACCTGGGACGGAGAGAACACTGAAGCTTTCTTT. This encodes CASTWDGENTEAFF.

On this clonotype itself: A much larger clone sits a single nucleotide away, making a read error possible. The rearrangement links TRBV28 to TRBJ2-5; a weak D match, TRBD2 (5 bases). The V and J ends lost 10 bases and 1 base respectively, with 13 bases between them. CDR3 length: 13 residues. Germline CDR1 MDHEN, CDR2 SYDVKM. The CDR3: CATLGGTQETQYF. CDR3 coding DNA: TGTGCCACCCTTGGAGGTACCCAAGAGACCCAGTACTTC.

The sample holds many counts of this clonotype. The chain links TRBV6-2 or TRBV6-3 to TRBJ1-1; D is possibly TRBD1 (6 bases). The CDR3 consists of 14 residues. Germline CDR1 reads MNHEY; CDR2 reads SVGEGT. Trimming pared 4 bases from V and 1 base from J, leaving 10 bases between. CDR3 nucleotide sequence: TGTGCCAGCAGTTCTTACAGGGAGAACACTGAAGCTTTCTTT. Its protein product is CASSSYRENTEAFF.

The gene calls are TRBV30 and TRBJ2-7, with D maybe TRBD1 (6 bases). The CDR3 spans 13 residues. Germline V CDR1 and CDR2: GTSNPN, SVGIG (reference sequence). V was clipped by 2 bases and J by 9 bases, with 17 bases between them. The CDR3 DNA is TGTGCCTGGAGTAACCGGGACACAGGAGGGCAGTACTTC. Translated: CAWSNRDTGGQYF.

In this sample, this clonotype turned up many times. V usage is TRBV6-2 or TRBV6-3 and J usage is TRBJ2-7, with 10 nucleotides matching TRBD1. V shed 5 bases and J 7 bases; nucleotides not matched to a gene: 8. This CDR3 is 14 amino acids long. The germline V gene encodes CDR1 MNHEY and CDR2 SVGEGT. In DNA form, the CDR3 reads TGTGCCAGCAGTCACCGGGACAGGGGTTTGGAGCAGTACTTC. Amino acid sequence: CASSHRDRGLEQYF.

A few counts support this clonotype. The chain recombines TRBV18 with TRBJ1-1, with TRBD1 as a possible D gene (5 bases). Germline V gene sequence: CDR1 KGHSH, CDR2 LQKENI. There are 15 residues in the CDR3. Trimming shortened V by 3 bases and J by 1 base, and 12 bases separated the two germline ends. CDR3 region: CASSPSRVENTEAFF. In nucleotides, the CDR3 is TGTGCCAGCTCACCGTCCAGGGTGGAGAACACTGAAGCTTTCTTT.

This clonotype showed up many times. The chain links TRBV18 to TRBJ1-1; D gene unclear. The CDR3 loop spans 16 amino acids. V lost 1 base and J 1 base, leaving 13 bases between the germline ends. CDR1 is KGHSH and CDR2 is LQKENI in the germline V gene. For the CDR3, the DNA is TGTGCCAGCTCACCACGGACGGGCTCGGCGAACACTGAAGCTTTCTTT. Its protein product is CASSPRTGSANTEAFF. Full variable domain (rest looked up from reference TRBV18 and TRBJ1-1): NAGVMQNPRHLVRRRGQEARLRCSPMKGHSHVYWYRQLPEEGLKFMVYLQKENIIDESGMPKERFSAEFPKEGPSILRIQQVVRGDSAAYFCASSPRTGSANTEAFFGQGTRLTVV.

This clonotype was detected ten times or more. The rearrangement uses TRBV3-1 and TRBJ2-7; D unclear. The germline V gene has CDR1 LGHDT and CDR2 YNNKEL (reference sequence). V was shortened by 1 base and J by 0 bases, with 13 bases between the two germline ends. The CDR3 extends over 16 amino acids. The CDR3 spells CASSQVRTEISYEQYF. CDR3 DNA sequence: TGTGCCAGCAGCCAAGTAAGAACAGAAATCTCCTACGAGCAGTACTTC.

The chain employs TRBV20-1 and TRBJ2-7, with TRBD1 as a possible D gene (7 bases). Trimming cost V 4 bases and J 5 bases, with 21 bases left between them. The CDR3 is made up of 15 amino acids. Germline CDR1 reads DFQATT; CDR2 reads SNEGSKA (reference sequence). The CDR3 bases are TGCAGTGCTAATTACAGACAGGGAGGTTCGGACGAGCAGTACTTC. As protein: CSANYRQGGSDEQYF.

The sample holds a few counts of this clonotype. This sequence joins TRBV7-2 and TRBJ2-7; 8 bases line up with TRBD2. The junction had 5 bases not matched to a gene; V was cut back by 3 bases and J by 4 bases. In germline, CDR1 is SGHTA, CDR2 FQGNSA. The length of the CDR3 is 14 residues. CDR3 DNA: TGTGCCAGCAGCTTGATGACTAGCGAATACGAGCAGTACTTC. Translated, it gives CASSLMTSEYEQYF.

This clonotype has just a few counts. V gene TRBV6-2 or TRBV6-3 combines with J gene TRBJ2-2, with 8 bases lining up with TRBD1. The CDR3 extends over 15 amino acids. V lost 5 bases, J lost 5 bases, and 7 bases stayed unmatched. Germline V lookup: CDR1 MNHEY, CDR2 SVGEGT. This CDR3 reads CASSKTGVYTGELFF. The CDR3 nucleotides read TGTGCCAGCAGTAAGACAGGGGTATATACCGGGGAGCTGTTTTTT.

The genes are TRBV12-3 or TRBV12-4 and TRBJ2-5, with 8 bases fitting TRBD2. Trimming cost V 5 bases and J 1 base; bases outside gene matches: 6. This CDR3 has 15 amino acids. The CDR3 here is CASSLKREIQETQYF. The CDR3 coding sequence is TGTGCCAGCAGTCTTAAGCGGGAGATCCAAGAGACCCAGTACTTC.

This clonotype was seen a few times. The chain recombines TRBV7-3 with TRBJ2-7; 11 bases align to TRBD1. The CDR3 runs 14 residues. The V and J ends lost 4 bases and 6 bases, in that order; junction bases with no gene match: 5. Germline lookup yields CDR1 SGHTA and CDR2 FQGTGA. The CDR3 DNA reads TGTGCCAGCAGCTCGGTGGGGACAGGGGGCGAGCAGTACTTC. Residues: CASSSVGTGGEQYF.

The rearrangement links TRBV9 to TRBJ2-1, with 9 bases lining up with TRBD2. The CDR3 has 17 amino acids. Germline CDR1 reads SGDLS; CDR2 reads YYNGEE. After removal of 1 base from V and 5 bases from J, the junction contained 10 bases not matched to a gene. The DNA of the CDR3 is TGTGCCAGCAGCGTAAGCTTGCAGTCTAGCGGGGACAATGAGCAGTTCTTC. Protein sequence: CASSVSLQSSGDNEQFF.

This rearrangement joins TRBV18 to TRBJ2-7, with 8 bases identical to TRBD1. V lost 2 bases to trimming and J lost 4 bases; unmatched junction nucleotides: 10. CDR3 length: 16 amino acids. Germline CDR1 reads KGHSH; CDR2 reads LQKENI. The CDR3 DNA sequence: TGTGCCAGCTCACCAACGCAGGGGGCGCTTACTTACGAGCAGTACTTC. It yields the protein CASSPTQGALTYEQYF.

This sequence joins TRBV3-1 and TRBJ1-2; D gene unclear. Germline assignment: CDR1 LGHDT and CDR2 YNNKEL (reference sequence). The CDR3 extends over 13 amino acids. V dropped 3 bases and J dropped 0 bases, with 5 bases sitting between them. CDR3 nucleotides: TGTGCCAGCAGCCACCGAACTAACTATGGCTACACCTTC. As protein: CASSHRTNYGYTF.

This clonotype was found many times. J is TRBJ1-1 and V is TRBV18; TRBD1 matches at 7 bases. Trimming removed 4 bases from V and 0 bases from J; junction bases left unmatched: 5. The V gene's germline CDR1 is KGHSH and CDR2 LQKENI. CDR3 size: 15 residues. The CDR3 region is CASSRGQSMNTEAFF. CDR3 in DNA: TGTGCCAGCTCACGGGGACAGTCCATGAACACTGAAGCTTTCTTT.

This clonotype was detected ten times or more. The V gene is TRBV28, the J gene TRBJ2-1, with TRBD2 identical over 10 bases. In germline, CDR1 is MDHEN, CDR2 SYDVKM. After removal of 0 bases from V and 7 bases from J, the junction contained 9 bases not matched to a gene. CDR3 size: 17 residues. The CDR3 loop is CASSLWTSGRLRNEQFF. The CDR3 nucleotides read TGTGCCAGCAGTTTATGGACTAGCGGGCGCCTTAGGAATGAGCAGTTCTTC.

In this sample, this clonotype turned up many times. The chain is built from TRBV11-2 and TRBJ1-3; TRBD1 matches 7 bases. This CDR3 has 18 residues. V dropped 1 base and J dropped 0; count of bases not matched to a gene: 9. CDR1 SGHAT and CDR2 FQNNGV come from the germline V gene. The CDR3 protein is CASSLAGQGVSSGNTIYF. For the CDR3, the DNA is TGTGCCAGCAGCTTAGCCGGGCAGGGGGTGAGCTCTGGAAACACCATATATTTT.

This clonotype was seen ten or more times. V usage is TRBV28 and J usage is TRBJ1-1; tentatively, D is TRBD1 (5 bases). V dropped 11 bases and J dropped 1 base, with 14 bases sitting between them. The CDR3 runs to 13 residues. The V gene's germline CDR1 is MDHEN and CDR2 SYDVKM. The CDR3 loop reads CAGGRNRNTEAFF. In DNA form, the CDR3 reads TGTGCCGGGGGGAGGAATAGGAACACTGAAGCTTTCTTT.

This clonotype occurred many times. The V gene is TRBV20-1, the J gene TRBJ2-5, with no clear D. CDR1 and CDR2 (germline): DFQATT, SNEGSKA (reference sequence). The CDR3 is made up of 10 amino acids. The CDR3 bases are TGCGGGTTGAGTCAAGAGACCCAGTACTTC. Translated, it gives CGLSQETQYF.

At least ten counts were recorded for this clonotype. The chain combines TRBV28 with TRBJ2-3; D remains ambiguous. The V and J ends lost 6 bases and 3 bases respectively, with 13 bases between them. Germline V gives CDR1 MDHEN, CDR2 SYDVKM. This CDR3 has 14 amino acids. Here the CDR3 reads CASSRGQQTDTQYF. The CDR3 DNA is TGTGCCAGCAGCCGTGGGCAGCAGACAGATACGCAGTATTTT. The full variable domain, with the rest looked up from reference TRBV28 and TRBJ2-3, is DVKVTQSSRYLVKRTGEKVFLECVQDMDHENMFWYRQDPGLGLRLIYFSYDVKMKEKGDIPEGYSVSREKKERFSLILESASTNQTSMYLCASSRGQQTDTQYFGPGTRLTVL.

This clonotype was detected many times. V and J are TRBV12-3 or TRBV12-4 and TRBJ2-3, with D maybe TRBD2 (5 bases). The CDR3 contains 21 residues. Deletions cut 0 bases from V and 2 bases from J, with 27 bases between. Here the CDR3 DNA reads TGTGCCAGCAGTTTAGCGGGAGATGGGCAGTTGCAATCCAAGTCCACAGATACGCAGTATTTT. Encoded protein: CASSLAGDGQLQSKSTDTQYF.

The sample holds many counts of this clonotype. The CDR3 loop reads CASSVGPGSNYGYTF. DNA of the CDR3: TGTGCCAGCAGCGTCGGGCCAGGGAGTAACTATGGCTACACCTTC. V and J are TRBV9 and TRBJ1-2; D possibly corresponds to TRBD1 (5 bases). V dropped 2 bases and J dropped 1 base, with 12 bases sitting between them. Germline V gene data show CDR1 as SGDLS and CDR2 as YYNGEE. The CDR3 runs 15 residues.

This clonotype was seen at least ten times. The rearrangement uses TRBV12-3 or TRBV12-4 and TRBJ1-1, with D unclear. V lost 3 bases, J lost 1 base, and 6 bases lay in between. The CDR3 covers 13 residues. CDR3 loop: CASSFSANTEAFF. CDR3 DNA: TGTGCCAGCAGTTTTTCGGCGAACACTGAAGCTTTCTTT.

This clonotype occurred many times. The chain uses TRBV6-1 and TRBJ2-7; 9 nucleotides line up with TRBD1. The CDR3 extends over 14 amino acids. Germline CDR1 reads MNHNS; CDR2 reads SASEGT. V lost 6 bases, J lost 5 bases, and 8 bases stayed unmatched. The CDR3: CASRLGTGRHEQYF. The CDR3 coding sequence is TGTGCCAGCAGGCTCGGGACAGGGAGACACGAGCAGTACTTC.

This clonotype was counted ten times or more. The rearrangement joins TRBV11-2 to TRBJ2-5, with 7 bases identical to TRBD2. This CDR3 is built from 13 residues. Germline V gene sequence: CDR1 SGHAT, CDR2 FQNNGV. V was pared by 8 bases and J by 1 base, with 4 bases of the junction left unmatched. CDR3 sequence (DNA): TGTGCCAGCTGGGGGGGTCGCCAAGAGACCCAGTACTTC. Encoded protein: CASWGGRQETQYF.